This T cell receptor (beta chain) stems from a study of T-cell memory formation after mild COVID-19. Study-wide results and limits: Second-wave clones peaking on day 37 lacked confirmed SARS-CoV-2 specificity. Pre-infection memory contained some responding clones, which suggested that cross-reactive memory had joined.

A word on this clonotype: The antigen is unknown.

With 6 bases removed from V and 6 bases from J, the gap between germline ends came to 14 bases. The V gene's germline CDR1 is DFQATT and CDR2 SNEGSKA (reference sequence). CDR3 length equals 12 residues. The 5'RACE method, run with constant-segment primers, produced TCR alpha and TCR beta cDNA libraries (carrying sample barcodes and UMIs). A single record per CDR3 protein comes from TCRdb applying MiXCR to the 5' RACE reads. The sample shows approximately 440,000 distinct CDR3 sequences, over 15% of them seen only once. V gene TRBV20-1 combines with J gene TRBJ1-2; no clear D gene. This TCR was sampled from an adult woman who had mild COVID-19 (a few samples of this study predate the infection). Cell type and time point are not known. What was sequenced was PBMCs or a T cell subset sorted from them (not recorded which). CDR3 region: CSATYQKDGYTF. CDR3 nucleotides: TGCAGTGCCACCTATCAGAAGGATGGCTACACCTTC.